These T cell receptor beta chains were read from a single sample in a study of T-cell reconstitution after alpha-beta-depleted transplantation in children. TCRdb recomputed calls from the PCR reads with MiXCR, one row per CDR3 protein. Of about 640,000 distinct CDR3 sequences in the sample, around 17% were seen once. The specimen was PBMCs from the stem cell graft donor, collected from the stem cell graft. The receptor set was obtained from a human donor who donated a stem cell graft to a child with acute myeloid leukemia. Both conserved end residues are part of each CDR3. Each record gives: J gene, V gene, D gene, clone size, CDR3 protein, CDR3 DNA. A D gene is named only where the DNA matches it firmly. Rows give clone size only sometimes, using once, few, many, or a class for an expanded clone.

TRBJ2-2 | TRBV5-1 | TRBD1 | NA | CASSLYRQGSGELFF | TGCGCCAGCAGCTTATATCGACAGGGTTCAGGGGAGCTGTTTTTT
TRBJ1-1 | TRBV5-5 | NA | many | CASGWKEDTEAFF | TGTGCCAGCGGGTGGAAGGAGGACACTGAAGCTTTCTTT
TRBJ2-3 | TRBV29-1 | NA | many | CSVELGAWADTQYF | TGCAGCGTTGAGTTAGGGGCCTGGGCAGATACGCAGTATTTT
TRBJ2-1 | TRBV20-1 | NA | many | CSAVRVISYNEQFF | TGCAGTGCTGTCAGGGTTATCTCCTACAATGAGCAGTTCTTC
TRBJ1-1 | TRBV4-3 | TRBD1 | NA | CASSQDPGTVFYTEAFF | TGCGCCAGCAGCCAAGATCCCGGGACAGTTTTTTACACTGAAGCTTTCTTT
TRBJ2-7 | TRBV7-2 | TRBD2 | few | CASSPSGSRNDFYEQYF | TGTGCCAGCAGCCCTAGCGGATCCCGGAATGATTTTTACGAGCAGTACTTC
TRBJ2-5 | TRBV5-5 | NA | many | CASSLEKIRRGQETQYF | TGTGCCAGCAGCTTGGAAAAAATTAGGAGGGGACAAGAGACCCAGTACTTC
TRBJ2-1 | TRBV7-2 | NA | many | CASSFTGNEQFF | TGTGCCAGCAGCTTCACAGGGAATGAGCAGTTCTTC
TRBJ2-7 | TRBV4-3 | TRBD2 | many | CASSQDDQASGVYEQYF | TGCGCCAGCAGCCAAGACGATCAGGCTAGCGGGGTCTACGAGCAGTACTTC
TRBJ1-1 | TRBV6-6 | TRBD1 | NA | CASNGQGGTEAFF | TGTGCCAGCAATGGACAGGGAGGAACTGAAGCTTTCTTT
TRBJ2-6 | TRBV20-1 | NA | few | CSAKRDGRSGANVLTF | TGCAGTGCTAAGAGGGACGGACGCTCTGGGGCCAACGTCCTGACTTTC
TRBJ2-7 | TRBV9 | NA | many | CASSVAPGNYEQYF | TGTGCCAGCAGCGTAGCCCCGGGGAACTACGAGCAGTACTTC
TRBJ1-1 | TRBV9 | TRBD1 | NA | CASSPGQGASSGTEAFF | TGTGCCAGCAGCCCGGGACAGGGGGCGTCCTCGGGCACTGAAGCTTTCTTT
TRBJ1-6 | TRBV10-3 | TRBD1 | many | CATRTGGSWALHF | TGTGCCACTAGGACAGGGGGGTCATGGGCCCTCCACTTT
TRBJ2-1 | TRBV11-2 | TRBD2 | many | CASSSIAGAPKPYNEQFF | TGTGCCAGCAGCTCTATAGCGGGGGCGCCTAAACCTTACAATGAGCAGTTCTTC
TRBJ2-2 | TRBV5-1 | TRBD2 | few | CASSLAGTNMNTGELFF | TGCGCCAGCAGCCTCGCCGGGACTAATATGAACACCGGGGAGCTGTTTTTT
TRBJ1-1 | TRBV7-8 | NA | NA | CASSYRRGEGTEAFF | TGTGCCAGCAGCTATAGACGGGGAGAGGGGACTGAAGCTTTCTTT
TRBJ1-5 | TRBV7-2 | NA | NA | CASSALQGTNQPQHF | TGTGCCAGCAGTGCCCTGCAGGGTACCAATCAGCCCCAGCATTTT
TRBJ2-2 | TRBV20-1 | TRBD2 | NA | CSAYSGVNTGELFF | TGCAGTGCTTATAGCGGGGTTAACACCGGGGAGCTGTTTTTT
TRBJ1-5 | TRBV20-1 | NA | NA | CSARIGDSNQPQHF | TGCAGTGCTAGAATCGGGGATAGCAATCAGCCCCAGCATTTT
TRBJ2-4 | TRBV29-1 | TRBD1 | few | CSAAGTGEKNIQYF | TGCAGCGCAGCCGGGACAGGGGAAAAAAACATTCAGTACTTC
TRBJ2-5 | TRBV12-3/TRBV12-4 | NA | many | CASSLSGRAGETQYF | TGTGCCAGCAGTTTAAGTGGCAGGGCAGGGGAGACCCAGTACTTC
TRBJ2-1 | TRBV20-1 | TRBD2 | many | CSARGLDAYNEQFF | TGCAGTGCCCGCGGACTAGACGCCTACAATGAGCAGTTCTTC
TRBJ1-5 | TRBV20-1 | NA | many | CSASVLSESNQPQHF | TGCAGTGCTAGCGTCTTGTCGGAAAGCAATCAGCCCCAGCATTTT
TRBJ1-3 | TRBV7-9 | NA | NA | CASSLVAGTSGNTIYF | TGTGCCAGCAGCTTAGTGGCCGGCACCTCTGGAAACACCATATATTTT
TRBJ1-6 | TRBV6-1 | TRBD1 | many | CASSGQRNSPLHF | TGTGCCAGCTCGGGACAGAGAAATTCACCCCTCCACTTT
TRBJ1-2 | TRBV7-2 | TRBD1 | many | CASSAPPDRVEDGYTF | TGTGCCAGCAGCGCGCCGCCTGACAGGGTAGAGGATGGCTACACCTTC
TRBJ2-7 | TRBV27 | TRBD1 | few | CASSASSATGTPYEQYF | TGTGCCAGCAGTGCCTCCTCGGCGACAGGGACCCCCTACGAGCAGTACTTC
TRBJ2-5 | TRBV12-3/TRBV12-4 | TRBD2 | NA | CASSFVAGGAKETQYF | TGTGCCAGCAGTTTTGTGGCCGGGGGGGCCAAAGAGACCCAGTACTTC
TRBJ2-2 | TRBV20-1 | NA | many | CSASLRGGTGELFF | TGCAGTGCTAGTCTGCGGGGAGGCACCGGGGAGCTGTTTTTT
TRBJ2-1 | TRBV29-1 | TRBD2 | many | CSVDALAGAKMYYNEQFF | TGCAGCGTTGATGCACTAGCGGGGGCAAAAATGTATTACAATGAGCAGTTCTTC
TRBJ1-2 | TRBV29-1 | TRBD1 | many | CSVEGPGQVDRYTF | TGCAGCGTTGAAGGACCTGGACAGGTGGATCGCTACACCTTC
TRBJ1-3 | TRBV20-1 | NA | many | CSALVKHRGNTIYF | TGCAGTGCTCTAGTCAAGCACAGGGGAAACACCATATATTTT
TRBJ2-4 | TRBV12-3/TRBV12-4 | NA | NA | CASSFSAGTKNIQYF | TGTGCCAGCAGTTTCTCTGCGGGGACCAAAAACATTCAGTACTTC
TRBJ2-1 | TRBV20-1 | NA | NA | CSARKGFDNEQFF | TGCAGTGCTAGGAAAGGGTTTGACAATGAGCAGTTCTTC
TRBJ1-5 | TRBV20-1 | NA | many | CSARVALGSNQPQHF | TGCAGTGCCAGGGTGGCCTTAGGAAGCAATCAGCCCCAGCATTTT
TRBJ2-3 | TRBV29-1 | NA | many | CSVVGTGDTQYF | TGCAGCGTTGTAGGGACCGGGGATACGCAGTATTTT
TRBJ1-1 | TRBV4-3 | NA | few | CASSHDPGTFMNTEAFF | TGCGCCAGCAGCCACGACCCCGGGACATTCATGAACACTGAAGCTTTCTTT
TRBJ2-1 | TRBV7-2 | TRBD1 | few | CASSPRDRLNEQFF | TGTGCCAGCAGCCCCCGGGACAGACTCAATGAGCAGTTCTTC
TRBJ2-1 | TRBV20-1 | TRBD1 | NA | CSARSLTGKGPYNEQFF | TGCAGTGCTAGATCATTGACAGGGAAGGGTCCCTACAATGAGCAGTTCTTC
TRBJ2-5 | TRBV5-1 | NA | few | CASKLGETQYF | TGCGCCAGTAAGTTAGGAGAGACCCAGTACTTC
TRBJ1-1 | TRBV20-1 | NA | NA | CSASPLSSRAQPEAFF | TGCAGTGCTAGCCCACTAAGTTCTAGAGCACAACCTGAAGCTTTCTTT
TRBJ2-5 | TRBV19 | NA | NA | CASSIVRGGQGGRETQYF | TGTGCCAGTAGTATAGTACGTGGAGGACAAGGGGGGAGAGAGACCCAGTACTTC
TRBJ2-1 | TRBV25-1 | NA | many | CAAGISYNEQFF | TGTGCGGCCGGGATCTCCTACAATGAGCAGTTCTTC
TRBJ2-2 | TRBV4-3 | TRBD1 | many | CASSQETGGGTGELFF | TGCGCCAGCAGCCAAGAGACAGGGGGCGGAACCGGGGAGCTGTTTTTT
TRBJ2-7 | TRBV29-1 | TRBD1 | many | CSVAGTVLYEQYF | TGTAGCGTTGCCGGGACAGTTCTCTACGAGCAGTACTTC
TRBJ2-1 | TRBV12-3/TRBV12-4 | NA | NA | CASSLLDSPYPVDWVNEQFF | TGTGCCAGCAGTCTCCTTGACAGCCCTTACCCCGTTGATTGGGTCAATGAGCAGTTCTTC
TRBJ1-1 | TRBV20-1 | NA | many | CSARRRLGAFF | TGCAGTGCTAGACGGCGTCTCGGAGCTTTCTTT
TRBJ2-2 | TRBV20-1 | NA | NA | CSAFVGTVNTGELFF | TGCAGTGCTTTTGTCGGGACGGTGAACACCGGGGAGCTGTTTTTT
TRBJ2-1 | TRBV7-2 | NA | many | CASSFSYNEQFF | TGTGCCAGCAGCTTTTCATACAATGAGCAGTTCTTC
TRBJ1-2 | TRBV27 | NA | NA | CASSPQDTRYGYTF | TGTGCCAGCAGTCCTCAAGACACCCGCTATGGCTACACCTTC